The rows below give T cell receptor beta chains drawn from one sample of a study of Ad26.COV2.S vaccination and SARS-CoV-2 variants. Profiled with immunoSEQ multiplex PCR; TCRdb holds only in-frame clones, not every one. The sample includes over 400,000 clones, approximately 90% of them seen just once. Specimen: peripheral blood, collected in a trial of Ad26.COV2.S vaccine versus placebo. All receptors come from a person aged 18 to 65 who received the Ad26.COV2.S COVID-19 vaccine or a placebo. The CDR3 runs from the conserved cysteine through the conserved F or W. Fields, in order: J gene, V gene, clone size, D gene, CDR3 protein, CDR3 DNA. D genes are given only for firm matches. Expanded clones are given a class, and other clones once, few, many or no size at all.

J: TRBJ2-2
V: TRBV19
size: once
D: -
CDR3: CASSSMQGITGELFF
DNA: TGTGCCAGTAGTTCGATGCAGGGTATTACCGGGGAGCTGTTTTTT

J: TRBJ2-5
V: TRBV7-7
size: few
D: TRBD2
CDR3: CASSFLAGGRETQYF
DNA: TGTGCCAGCAGCTTTCTAGCGGGGGGACGAGAGACCCAGTACTTC

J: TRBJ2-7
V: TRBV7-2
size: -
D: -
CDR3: CASSLSRVGEQYF
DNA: TGTGCCAGCAGCTTAAGTCGGGTCGGGGAGCAGTACTTC

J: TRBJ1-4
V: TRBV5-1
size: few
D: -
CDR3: CASSLGVIAAEKLFF
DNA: TGCGCCAGCAGCTTGGGAGTCATAGCCGCTGAAAAACTGTTTTTT

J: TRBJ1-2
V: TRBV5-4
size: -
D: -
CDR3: CASSLDDYGYTF
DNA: TGTGCCAGCAGCTTAGACGACTATGGCTACACCTTC

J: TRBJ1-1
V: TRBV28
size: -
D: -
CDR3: CASSLDSMNTEAFF
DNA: TGTGCCAGCAGTTTAGACAGCATGAACACTGAAGCTTTCTTT

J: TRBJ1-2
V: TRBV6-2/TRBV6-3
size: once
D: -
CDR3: CASSPSPIRNYGYTF
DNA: TGTGCCAGCAGTCCGAGCCCAATCAGAAACTATGGCTACACCTTC

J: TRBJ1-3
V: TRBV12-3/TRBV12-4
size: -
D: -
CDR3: CASSRGDTIYF
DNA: TGTGCCAGCAGTCGTGGTGACACCATATATTTT

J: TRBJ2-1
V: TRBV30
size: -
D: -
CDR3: CAWTHKGSSYNEQFF
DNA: TGTGCCTGGACGCACAAGGGAAGCTCCTACAATGAGCAGTTCTTC

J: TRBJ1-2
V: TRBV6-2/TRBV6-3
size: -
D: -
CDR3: CASSDGGKGSWSYGYTF
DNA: TGTGCCAGCAGCGACGGAGGTAAAGGGAGTTGGAGCTATGGCTACACCTTC

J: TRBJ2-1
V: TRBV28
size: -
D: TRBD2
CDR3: CASSPLRGSLYNEQFF
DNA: TGTGCCAGCAGTCCCTTGCGGGGGTCTCTATACAATGAGCAGTTCTTC

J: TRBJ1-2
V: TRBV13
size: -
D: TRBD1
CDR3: CASSPGQRYYGYTF
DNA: TGTGCCAGCAGCCCGGGACAGAGGTACTATGGCTACACCTTC

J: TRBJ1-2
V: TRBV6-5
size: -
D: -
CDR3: CASSLRGRNGYTF
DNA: TGTGCCAGCAGTTTGAGAGGGCGGAATGGCTACACCTTC

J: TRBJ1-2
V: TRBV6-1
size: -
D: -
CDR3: CASSDSQGDYGYTF
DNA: TGTGCCAGCAGTGATTCGCAGGGAGACTATGGCTACACCTTC

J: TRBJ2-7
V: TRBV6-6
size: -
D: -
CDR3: CASSPKRVSSYEQYF
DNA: TGTGCCAGCAGTCCTAAGCGAGTTAGCTCCTACGAGCAGTACTTC

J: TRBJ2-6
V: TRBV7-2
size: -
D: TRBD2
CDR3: CASRRTGGWALFPNVLTF
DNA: TGTGCCAGCAGGCGTACGGGAGGATGGGCACTTTTTCCCAACGTCCTGACTTTC

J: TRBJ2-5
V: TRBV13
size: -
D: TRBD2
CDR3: CASSLLSGGATETQYF
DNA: TGTGCCAGCAGCCTACTTAGCGGGGGGGCCACAGAGACCCAGTACTTC

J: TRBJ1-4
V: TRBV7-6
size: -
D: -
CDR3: CASSLGGAVNEKLFF
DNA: TGTGCCAGCAGCTTAGGGGGGGCTGTTAATGAAAAACTGTTTTTT